This T cell receptor beta chain was identified in a study of cytomegalovirus exposure and HLA in healthy donors. Study-level findings and limits: The dataset shows that most TCR sequences were rare, while some public TCRs occurred in many donors.

CDR1 SGHTA and CDR2 FQGNSA come from the germline V gene. V lost 1 base, J lost 4 bases, and 8 bases lay in between. The CDR3 has 14 residues. Sequenced by immunoSEQ multiplex PCR; TCRdb stores in-frame clones only, minus some. The sample has 150,000 to 200,000 clones, 95% to 96% seen once; the top ten hold about 0.89%. As regards this clone: What it binds is unknown.

The sample was PBMCs. The sequence derives from a woman under 30 in good health and CMV-seronegative. The chain is built from TRBV7-2 and TRBJ1-3; the D is unclear. For the CDR3, the DNA is TGTGCCAGCAGCTTAGAAGTAGCCGGAAACACCATATATTTT. Translated, it gives CASSLEVAGNTIYF.